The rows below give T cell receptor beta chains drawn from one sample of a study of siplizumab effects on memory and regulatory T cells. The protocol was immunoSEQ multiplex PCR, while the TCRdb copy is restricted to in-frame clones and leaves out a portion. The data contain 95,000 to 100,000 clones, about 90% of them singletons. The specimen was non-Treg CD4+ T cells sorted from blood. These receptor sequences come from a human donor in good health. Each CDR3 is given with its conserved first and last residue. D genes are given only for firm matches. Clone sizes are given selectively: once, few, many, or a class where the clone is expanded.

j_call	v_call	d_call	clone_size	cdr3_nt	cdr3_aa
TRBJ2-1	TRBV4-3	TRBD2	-	TGCGCCAGCAGCCAAACCGGCGGGAGCCCACGCAATGAGCAGTTCTTC	CASSQTGGSPRNEQFF
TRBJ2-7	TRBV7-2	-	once	TGTGCCAGCAGCCCGCCCGGTCGCTACGAGCAGTACTTC	CASSPPGRYEQYF
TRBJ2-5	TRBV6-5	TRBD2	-	TGTGCCAGCAGGCACCCTAGCGGGAGGACCGAGACCCAGTACTTC	CASRHPSGRTETQYF
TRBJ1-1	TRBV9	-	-	TGTGCCAGCAGCGTAGATTATATGACACCGTCATACACTGAAGCTTTCTTT	CASSVDYMTPSYTEAFF
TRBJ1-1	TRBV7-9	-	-	TGTGCCAGCAGCTATAGAACTGAAGCTTTCTTT	CASSYRTEAFF
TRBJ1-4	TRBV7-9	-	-	TGTGCCAGCAGCTCCGTAGGGGCGGGTAATGAAAAACTGTTTTTT	CASSSVGAGNEKLFF
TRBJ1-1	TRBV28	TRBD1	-	TGTGCCAGCAGTTTACAGGACAGGGTAAGGTACACTGAAGCTTTCTTT	CASSLQDRVRYTEAFF
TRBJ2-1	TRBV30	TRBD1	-	TGTGCCTGGAAAAGGACAGGGACCCCTGAGCAGTTCTTC	CAWKRTGTPEQFF
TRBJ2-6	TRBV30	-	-	TGTGCCTGGAGGGACTTTGTCTCTGGGGCCAACGTCCTGACTTTC	CAWRDFVSGANVLTF
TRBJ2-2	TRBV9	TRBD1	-	TGTGCCAGCACCCAGCTAGGGGGCGGCGGCACCGGGGAGCTGTTTTTT	CASTQLGGGGTGELFF
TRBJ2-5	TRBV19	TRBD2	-	TGTGCCAGTAGTATAACGGGAGGGCCTCGGGGGGAGACCCAGTACTTC	CASSITGGPRGETQYF
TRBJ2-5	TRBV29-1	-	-	TGCAGCGTTGGATTCGGGGAAGAGACCCAGTACTTC	CSVGFGEETQYF
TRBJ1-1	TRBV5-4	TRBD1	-	TGTGCCAGCAGCCGCCGGGACAGTCTGAACACTGAAGCTTTCTTT	CASSRRDSLNTEAFF
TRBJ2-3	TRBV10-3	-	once	TGTGCCAGCCGGACAGTCAACGACGCAGATACGCAGTATTTT	CASRTVNDADTQYF
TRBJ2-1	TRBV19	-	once	TGTGCCAGTAGTGAGATTGGGGGCGGGACAGCTTACAATGAGCAGTTCTTC	CASSEIGGGTAYNEQFF
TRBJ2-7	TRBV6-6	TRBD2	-	TGTGCCAGCAGACCTGGGACTAGCGGGAGCGCAGGGGAGCAGTACTTC	CASRPGTSGSAGEQYF